The clone carrying this TCR beta chain was seen at least ten times. As yet, its antigen is unknown. Assembly of TCR beta libraries relied on iRepertoire HTBI primers together with Arm-PCR of CDR3 regions. MiXCR, applied by TCRdb to the multiplex PCR reads, yields one record per CDR3 protein. Seen here are under 450,000 distinct CDR3 sequences, about 10% observed once, and the top ten hold under 20%. Time point meaning: newly diagnosed GD, antithyroid drugs for less than 3 months. PBMC RNA served as the TCR library source. CDR3 size: 16 residues. Germline V gene sequence: CDR1 ENHRY, CDR2 SYGVKD. The V segment lost 0 bases and the J segment 7 bases; nucleotides outside the gene matches: 6. The source of the sample is a study of regulatory T cells in long-lasting Graves disease. General study findings and limits: Graves' patients with persistent disease showed TCR diversity lower than patients newly diagnosed.

These data were likewise used in another study, on T cells in Graves' hyperthyroidism and ophthalmopathy. According to that study: Clinicians diagnosed patients from clinical symptoms, serum thyroxine and TRAb, thyroid ultrasound and orbital computed tomography. The study used the HTBI primer set for a first-round RT-PCR of the TCR CDR3.

This TCR was recovered from a woman between 18 and 29 years old with Graves disease. J is TRBJ2-2 and V is TRBV10-3; 9 bases agree with TRBD1. The sample was peripheral blood mononuclear cells (PBMCs), taken at new diagnosis, from a patient treated with antithyroid drugs. CDR3 DNA sequence: TGTGCCATCAGTGAGTCGGCCACAGGGGGCTTCGGGGAGCTGTTTTTT. This encodes CAISESATGGFGELFF.